These T cell receptor beta chains were read from a single sample in a study of radiotherapy plus CTLA-4 blockade in lung cancer. Profiled with immunoSEQ multiplex PCR; TCRdb holds only in-frame clones, not every one. The sample holds more than 95,000 clones, approximately 74% seen once. Specimen: peripheral blood, collected from a patient treated with radiotherapy plus ipilimumab. These receptors came from a human donor with non-small cell lung cancer who had a partial response to radiotherapy plus ipilimumab. Some clones in this sample may be carry-over from other donors' samples. CDR3s include the opening cysteine and the closing phenylalanine or tryptophan. The order of the fields is clone size, V gene, J gene, D gene, CDR3 DNA, CDR3 protein. D genes are given only for firm matches. The listing skips clone size in some rows; elsewhere it reads once, few, many or a size class.

clone size: NA
V gene: TRBV27
J gene: TRBJ1-2
D gene: NA
CDR3 DNA: TGTGCCAGCAGTTCTGGGCCCCCCTGGGGCTACACCTTC
CDR3 protein: CASSSGPPWGYTF

clone size: NA
V gene: TRBV5-6
J gene: TRBJ2-3
D gene: TRBD1
CDR3 DNA: TGTGCCAGCAGCTTGACCACAGGGGCTCTAAGCACAGATACGCAGTATTTT
CDR3 protein: CASSLTTGALSTDTQYF

clone size: NA
V gene: TRBV28
J gene: TRBJ1-2
D gene: NA
CDR3 DNA: TGTGCCACCTCGGACAGTTTTAACTATGGCTACACCTTC
CDR3 protein: CATSDSFNYGYTF

clone size: NA
V gene: TRBV27
J gene: TRBJ2-3
D gene: NA
CDR3 DNA: TGTGCCAGCAGACTCTCAGATACGCAGTATTTT
CDR3 protein: CASRLSDTQYF

clone size: NA
V gene: TRBV19
J gene: TRBJ2-7
D gene: TRBD1
CDR3 DNA: TGTGCCAGTAGTGTACAGGGGAACGAGCAGTACTTC
CDR3 protein: CASSVQGNEQYF

clone size: once
V gene: TRBV25-1
J gene: TRBJ1-4
D gene: TRBD1
CDR3 DNA: TGTGCCAGCAGTGACCCCCCCGGACAGGGGGTAGGTGAAAAACTGTTTTTT
CDR3 protein: CASSDPPGQGVGEKLFF

clone size: NA
V gene: TRBV25-1
J gene: TRBJ1-3
D gene: TRBD1
CDR3 DNA: TGTGCCAGCAGTGAAACAGGGGGCTCTGGAAACACCATATATTTT
CDR3 protein: CASSETGGSGNTIYF

clone size: few
V gene: TRBV7-2
J gene: TRBJ2-3
D gene: NA
CDR3 DNA: TGTGCCAGCAGCCTATCAGGGGTGGGCACAGATACGCAGTATTTT
CDR3 protein: CASSLSGVGTDTQYF

clone size: NA
V gene: TRBV6-1
J gene: TRBJ1-2
D gene: TRBD1
CDR3 DNA: TGTGCCAGCAGTGAGGGGACAGGGGGTTTTTATGGCTACACCTTC
CDR3 protein: CASSEGTGGFYGYTF

clone size: NA
V gene: TRBV7-7
J gene: TRBJ2-5
D gene: NA
CDR3 DNA: TGTGCCAGCAGCTTAGGCGGACAAGAGACCCAGTACTTC
CDR3 protein: CASSLGGQETQYF

clone size: NA
V gene: TRBV6-1
J gene: TRBJ1-1
D gene: NA
CDR3 DNA: TGTGCCAGCAGTGACCTTCGGGAGGGGACGGCTGAAGCTTTCTTT
CDR3 protein: CASSDLREGTAEAFF

clone size: NA
V gene: TRBV5-1
J gene: TRBJ2-1
D gene: TRBD1
CDR3 DNA: TGCGCCAGCAGCTTTGGGGACAGGGGGCGGGATGAGCAGTTCTTC
CDR3 protein: CASSFGDRGRDEQFF

clone size: NA
V gene: TRBV5-6
J gene: TRBJ2-7
D gene: NA
CDR3 DNA: TGTGCCAGCAGCTTGATGGCTAGCGACTCCGAGCAGTACTTC
CDR3 protein: CASSLMASDSEQYF

clone size: NA
V gene: TRBV7-2
J gene: TRBJ1-1
D gene: NA
CDR3 DNA: TGTGCCAGCAGCTTATTCAGTCTGAACACTGAAGCTTTCTTT
CDR3 protein: CASSLFSLNTEAFF

clone size: NA
V gene: TRBV6-6
J gene: TRBJ1-1
D gene: TRBD1
CDR3 DNA: TGTGCCAGCAGTCCACGACAGGGAACTGAAGCTTTCTTT
CDR3 protein: CASSPRQGTEAFF

clone size: NA
V gene: TRBV10-1
J gene: TRBJ2-7
D gene: NA
CDR3 DNA: TGCGCCAGCAGCCTACAGGGCTCCTACGAGCAGTACTTC
CDR3 protein: CASSLQGSYEQYF

clone size: NA
V gene: TRBV6-1
J gene: TRBJ1-5
D gene: NA
CDR3 DNA: TGTGCCAGCAGTGAGTTTTTGGCAGGTGGATCCCTTTCATGGCAGCCCCAGCATTTT
CDR3 protein: CASSEFLAGGSLSWQPQHF

clone size: NA
V gene: TRBV7-6
J gene: TRBJ2-7
D gene: TRBD2
CDR3 DNA: TGTGCCAGCAGCTCCCGGACTAGCGGGAGGACCGGGTCTCTTTACGAGCAGTACTTC
CDR3 protein: CASSSRTSGRTGSLYEQYF

clone size: NA
V gene: TRBV20-1
J gene: TRBJ2-7
D gene: NA
CDR3 DNA: TGCAGTGCTAGTCGCTACGAGCAGTACTTC
CDR3 protein: CSASRYEQYF

clone size: NA
V gene: TRBV11-3
J gene: TRBJ2-1
D gene: NA
CDR3 DNA: TGTGCCAGCAGCTTATCAGCGGAACTAAATGAGCAGTTCTTC
CDR3 protein: CASSLSAELNEQFF

clone size: NA
V gene: TRBV7-9
J gene: TRBJ2-7
D gene: NA
CDR3 DNA: TGTGCCAGCAGCCCTAGAGGGCCCTACGAGCAGTACTTC
CDR3 protein: CASSPRGPYEQYF

clone size: NA
V gene: TRBV29-1
J gene: TRBJ2-3
D gene: NA
CDR3 DNA: TGCAGCGTTGAAGATCCAACCACAAACACAGATACGCAGTATTTT
CDR3 protein: CSVEDPTTNTDTQYF

clone size: NA
V gene: TRBV6-5
J gene: TRBJ1-6
D gene: NA
CDR3 DNA: TGTGCCAGCAGTGAAACAGGGTATAATTCACCCCTCCACTTT
CDR3 protein: CASSETGYNSPLHF

clone size: NA
V gene: TRBV7-3
J gene: TRBJ2-4
D gene: NA
CDR3 DNA: TGTGCCAGCAGCTCCCAGCAGGGGGGCATTCAGTACTTC
CDR3 protein: CASSSQQGGIQYF

clone size: NA
V gene: TRBV28
J gene: TRBJ2-6
D gene: TRBD1
CDR3 DNA: TGTGCCAGCAGTTTGCCGACAGGGGGCAGAAGAGATGGGGCCAACGTCCTGACTTTC
CDR3 protein: CASSLPTGGRRDGANVLTF

clone size: NA
V gene: TRBV5-4
J gene: TRBJ1-2
D gene: NA
CDR3 DNA: TGTGCCAGCACCACTGACAGGATAAACTATGGCTACACCTTC
CDR3 protein: CASTTDRINYGYTF

clone size: NA
V gene: TRBV7-6
J gene: TRBJ2-7
D gene: NA
CDR3 DNA: TGTGCCAGCAGCTGGGGTAGGGGTTACGAGCAGTACTTC
CDR3 protein: CASSWGRGYEQYF

clone size: NA
V gene: TRBV2
J gene: TRBJ2-3
D gene: NA
CDR3 DNA: TGTGCCAGCAGTAGACTACAACTAAACACAGATACGCAGTATTTT
CDR3 protein: CASSRLQLNTDTQYF

clone size: NA
V gene: TRBV5-1
J gene: TRBJ2-1
D gene: TRBD2
CDR3 DNA: TGCGCCAGCAGCTTGGCCTTGACTAGCGGGGTTATGTTCTTC
CDR3 protein: CASSLALTSGVMFF

clone size: once
V gene: TRBV5-1
J gene: TRBJ2-5
D gene: TRBD2
CDR3 DNA: TGCGCCAGCAGCGGGGGGGGTAGGGAGACCCAGTACTTC
CDR3 protein: CASSGGGRETQYF

clone size: NA
V gene: TRBV6-1
J gene: TRBJ2-5
D gene: TRBD1
CDR3 DNA: TGTGCCAGCAGACTACAGGGGGCCCGGGAGACCCAGTACTTC
CDR3 protein: CASRLQGARETQYF

clone size: NA
V gene: TRBV5-1
J gene: TRBJ1-3
D gene: NA
CDR3 DNA: TGCGCCAGCACCCCCGGGGGGTCAGGGGCTGGAAACACCATATATTTT
CDR3 protein: CASTPGGSGAGNTIYF

clone size: few
V gene: TRBV7-9
J gene: TRBJ1-4
D gene: NA
CDR3 DNA: TGTGCCACCTCAGCAGGGCGGGGTGAAAAACTGTTTTTT
CDR3 protein: CATSAGRGEKLFF

clone size: NA
V gene: TRBV18
J gene: TRBJ1-6
D gene: TRBD1
CDR3 DNA: TGTGCCAGCTCACCAAATGGACAGGGTGATTCACCCCTCCACTTT
CDR3 protein: CASSPNGQGDSPLHF

clone size: NA
V gene: TRBV6-6
J gene: TRBJ1-1
D gene: TRBD1
CDR3 DNA: TGTGCCAGCAGTCGTGACAGGGAGATAACTGAAGCTTTCTTT
CDR3 protein: CASSRDREITEAFF